This T cell receptor (beta chain) was captured by sequencing in a study of CXCR3-negative and CXCR3-positive naive CD8 T cells. At the level of the study: Sequencing yielded approximately 150 million TRB reads, roughly 1.5 +/- 0.3 million per library.

About this clonotype itself: The target antigen is unknown.

General study results and limits: Within a donor, both naive subsets shared TRBV-TRBJ usage, unlike memory cells. No difference in surface CD5 was seen between naive subsets, and TCR strength was inferred from TRB CDR3 properties. Hydrophobicity was higher for TRB CDR3s found in CXCR3-positive naive cells than in CXCR3-negative naive cells.

Germline V gene lookup returns CDR1 MDHEN and CDR2 SYDVKM. This CDR3 region has 18 residues. CD45RO-CCR7+CD27+CD95- marked naive CD8+ T cells. The libraries of TRB cDNA were prepared using 5' RACE with UMI labels. TCRdb re-called the 5' RACE reads; one entry per CDR3 protein, DNA not given. The table for this sample gives about 94,000 distinct CDR3 sequences. Sequencing was done on a sample of naive CXCR3+ CD8+ T cells from blood. Subset here: CD45RO-CCR7+CD27+CD95- naive CD8+ T cells expressing CXCR3 (TNR3+). This sequence was found in a human donor in good health. Some clones in this sample may be carry-over from other donors' samples. The rearrangement uses TRBV28 and TRBJ2-1; TCRdb designates TRBD2, a call that cannot be tested without DNA. Here the CDR3 reads CASSLLGPAGSGNNEQFF.